Listed below are T cell receptor beta chains from one sample, sequenced in a study of early T cells in non-severe SARS-CoV-2 infection. TCRdb reanalysed the 5' RACE reads using MiXCR and keeps one entry per CDR3 protein. The sample contains about 33,000 distinct CDR3 sequences, 5.5% to 7% of which appear only once. What was sequenced was whole blood. These receptors all stem from an adult who was a healthcare worker with PCR-confirmed SARS-CoV-2 infection or an uninfected control (not recorded which). Both conserved end residues are part of each CDR3. The D gene is left open where the match is weak. The size entry is marked missing in some rows and otherwise reads once, few, many or a size class.

D gene	clone size	V gene	CDR3 length	J gene	CDR3 DNA	CDR3 protein
-	few	TRBV27	13	TRBJ2-6	TGTGCCAGCAAAACAGCTGGGGCCAACGTCCTGACTTTC	CASKTAGANVLTF
-	-	TRBV2	13	TRBJ2-3	TGTGCCAGCTGCGGGGGCAGCACAGATACGCAGTATTTT	CASCGGSTDTQYF
-	many	TRBV6-1	16	TRBJ2-1	TGTGCCAGCAGTGACGGTCCAGCGACAGGTAATCTTGAGCAGTTCTTC	CASSDGPATGNLEQFF
TRBD2	many	TRBV5-1	15	TRBJ2-5	TGCGCCAGCACCGGACTAGCGGGGGGCCAAGAGACCCAGTACTTC	CASTGLAGGQETQYF
TRBD1	many	TRBV7-7	13	TRBJ2-1	TGTGCCAGCAGCTCCGACAGGGGGGGTGAGCAGTTCTTC	CASSSDRGGEQFF
TRBD1	medium-sized	TRBV16	12	TRBJ2-7	TGTGCCAGCAGCCTTGGGACAGAAGAGCAGTACTTC	CASSLGTEEQYF
-	many	TRBV7-2	15	TRBJ2-3	TGTGCCAGCAGCCGTCCTAGTGGGACCACAGATACGCAGTATTTT	CASSRPSGTTDTQYF
-	many	TRBV12-3/TRBV12-4	16	TRBJ1-5	TGTGCCAGCAGCTCCAGGGTGGGCAACGGCAATCAGCCCCAGCATTTT	CASSSRVGNGNQPQHF
-	once	TRBV6-2/TRBV6-3	11	TRBJ2-1	TGTGCCAGCACCCAGGGCTATGAGCAGTTCTTC	CASTQGYEQFF
-	few	TRBV5-1	14	TRBJ2-3	TGCGCCAGCAGCTTGAATTGGCCCACAGATACGCAGTATTTT	CASSLNWPTDTQYF
-	many	TRBV12-3/TRBV12-4	13	TRBJ1-6	TGTGCCAGCAGTTCGAGAGATAATTCACCCCTCCACTTT	CASSSRDNSPLHF
-	few	TRBV2	15	TRBJ2-5	TGTGCCAGCAGACTTAGGGGCCCTGAGGGTGGGACCCAGTACTTC	CASRLRGPEGGTQYF
TRBD1	many	TRBV20-1	13	TRBJ1-4	TGCAGTGCGACGGGACAGGGTAATGAAAAACTGTTTTTT	CSATGQGNEKLFF
-	many	TRBV14	11	TRBJ2-4	TGTGCCAGCAGCCAAGTCAACATTCAGTACTTC	CASSQVNIQYF
-	many	TRBV7-6	13	TRBJ2-1	TGTGCCAGCAGCCCGTCTTTTAGCGGAGAGCAGTTCTTC	CASSPSFSGEQFF
-	few	TRBV7-6	16	TRBJ2-3	TGTGCCAGCAGCTTAGAGGTGAAGGGGTCGGCAGATACGCAGTATTTT	CASSLEVKGSADTQYF
-	many	TRBV28	15	TRBJ2-3	TGTGCCAGCAGTGATCCCGGGACATCAAGAGATACGCAGTATTTT	CASSDPGTSRDTQYF
-	many	TRBV5-1	13	TRBJ2-1	TGCGCCAGCGAAAACCACGGTACTAATGAGCAGTTCTTC	CASENHGTNEQFF
-	many	TRBV5-5	13	TRBJ1-5	TGTGCCAGCAGCTTCGACAGCTATCAGCCCCAGCATTTT	CASSFDSYQPQHF
-	many	TRBV7-2	14	TRBJ2-7	TGTGCCAGCAAGGCGGGACTTAACTCCTACGAGCAGTACTTC	CASKAGLNSYEQYF
-	few	TRBV9	12	TRBJ1-1	TGTGCCAGCGGAGGGATTGGCACTGAAGCTTTCTTT	CASGGIGTEAFF
-	many	TRBV5-1	14	TRBJ2-7	TGCGCCAGCAGCTTGGTTGAGGGATTCGACGAGCAGTACTTC	CASSLVEGFDEQYF
-	-	TRBV11-2	15	TRBJ2-7	TGTGCCAGCAGCTTACGAGGGGGGAGCTCCTACGAGCAGTACTTC	CASSLRGGSSYEQYF
-	many	TRBV5-5	16	TRBJ2-7	TGTGCCAGCAGCTCGTATCCCCTTCTCAGCTCCTACGAGCAGTACTTC	CASSSYPLLSSYEQYF
TRBD1	many	TRBV7-6	16	TRBJ2-5	TGTGCCAGCAGCTTAGGGAGAGAGGGACAGGGTGAGGCCCAGTACTTC	CASSLGREGQGEAQYF
TRBD1	many	TRBV20-1	17	TRBJ2-6	TGCAGTGCTAGAGATGACAGGGGTGGCTCTGGGGCCAACGTCCTGACTTTC	CSARDDRGGSGANVLTF
TRBD1	many	TRBV5-1	16	TRBJ2-7	TGCGCCAGCAGCTTGTCCGGGACAGGGCCCACCTACGAGCAGTACTTC	CASSLSGTGPTYEQYF
TRBD1	-	TRBV11-1	14	TRBJ2-7	TGTGCCAGCAGCCTAGGGGACAGGGCCTACGAGCAGTACTTC	CASSLGDRAYEQYF
TRBD1	many	TRBV29-1	14	TRBJ2-3	TGCAGCGTTGGTCGTGACAGGGGCACAGATACGCAGTATTTT	CSVGRDRGTDTQYF
-	-	TRBV4-1	15	TRBJ2-5	TGCGCCAGCAGCCAAGATGGGGTGGGGAAAGAGACCCAGTACTTC	CASSQDGVGKETQYF
TRBD2	many	TRBV20-1	14	TRBJ2-3	TGCAGTGCTGCTCGGGGGGGCCTGACAGATACGCAGTATTTT	CSAARGGLTDTQYF
-	many	TRBV3-1	15	TRBJ1-6	TGTGCCAGCAGCCCCAGCTGGCAAGGCGCTTCACCCCTCCACTTT	CASSPSWQGASPLHF
-	many	TRBV6-1	13	TRBJ1-5	TGTGCCAGCAGAGGAACAGATGTGGAGCCCCAGCATTTT	CASRGTDVEPQHF
TRBD1	many	TRBV18	15	TRBJ1-1	TGTGCCAGCTCACCAAGGACAGGGGGCGACACTGAAGCTTTCTTT	CASSPRTGGDTEAFF
TRBD2	-	TRBV4-1	17	TRBJ2-7	TGCGCCAGCAGCCAAGGAGTGGGAAGCGGGGGGAGGTACGAGCAGTACTTC	CASSQGVGSGGRYEQYF
TRBD2	many	TRBV5-6	14	TRBJ2-5	TGTGCCAGCAGCTTGGGGACTAGCAGGGAGACCCAGTACTTC	CASSLGTSRETQYF
-	many	TRBV29-1	12	TRBJ2-5	TGCAGCGTTGAGAGGGGAATCGAGACCCAGTACTTC	CSVERGIETQYF
-	many	TRBV7-2	15	TRBJ1-1	TGTGCCAGCAGCTTACTAACAGGAATTGCCGCTGAAGCTTTCTTT	CASSLLTGIAAEAFF
TRBD1	few	TRBV12-3/TRBV12-4	14	TRBJ1-4	TGTGCCAGCAGCCTGGGACAGGGAACTGAAAAACTGTTTTTT	CASSLGQGTEKLFF
TRBD2	-	TRBV5-1	17	TRBJ2-5	TGCGCCAGCAGCACGACGGGACTAGACAATTTCGGGGAGACCCAGTACTTC	CASSTTGLDNFGETQYF
-	few	TRBV5-6	16	TRBJ1-5	TGTGCCAGCAGCTTGGGAGGGCACACAGAATCAGGGCCCCAGCATTTT	CASSLGGHTESGPQHF
TRBD1	many	TRBV28	15	TRBJ1-4	TGTGCCAGCAGGCCCCGGGACAGGGGAGGAGAAAAACTGTTTTTT	CASRPRDRGGEKLFF
-	many	TRBV19	16	TRBJ2-7	TGTGCCAGTAGCCCCCTGGTCCTCCACAGGGCCTACGAGCAGTACTTC	CASSPLVLHRAYEQYF
-	few	TRBV29-1	11	TRBJ2-2	TGCAGCGTGGAATACACCGGGGAGCTGTTTTTT	CSVEYTGELFF
-	many	TRBV3-1	15	TRBJ1-1	TGTGCCAGCAGCCAAGTTCTCCGGGCACGAACTGAAGCTTTCTTT	CASSQVLRARTEAFF
TRBD2	many	TRBV12-3/TRBV12-4	15	TRBJ2-3	TGTGCCAGCAGTCACGGACTAGCGATAACAGATACGCAGTATTTT	CASSHGLAITDTQYF
-	many	TRBV28	15	TRBJ1-1	TGTGCCAGCAGTCTTAACACAGGGTTGTCGGCTGAAGCTTTCTTT	CASSLNTGLSAEAFF
TRBD2	many	TRBV6-6	15	TRBJ2-2	TGTGCCAGCAGTTGGGTGACGGGGGGGAGCGGGGAGCTGTTTTTT	CASSWVTGGSGELFF
-	few	TRBV11-2	15	TRBJ1-6	TGTGCCAGCAGCTTAGCCCCAGGGACCAATTCACCCCTCCACTTT	CASSLAPGTNSPLHF
TRBD1	many	TRBV7-2	15	TRBJ2-2	TGTGCCAGCAGCTCCCGGACAGGGGAGACCGGGGAGCTGTTTTTT	CASSSRTGETGELFF
-	many	TRBV20-1	15	TRBJ1-5	TGCAGTGCTAGAGATCTTGAAGGGGTGGATCAGCCCCAGCATTTT	CSARDLEGVDQPQHF
-	many	TRBV20-1	13	TRBJ2-2	TGCAGTGCTAGACGCGGGGGCTCCGGGGAGCTGTTTTTT	CSARRGGSGELFF
-	many	TRBV5-4	15	TRBJ2-7	TGTGCCAGCAGCCCGGATAACGGCAGGACCTACGAGCAGTACTTC	CASSPDNGRTYEQYF
-	few	TRBV12-5	18	TRBJ2-1	TGTGCTAGTGGTTTGACTCGATTGGGGCGCGGAGCTCCCAATGAGCAGTTCTTC	CASGLTRLGRGAPNEQFF
-	many	TRBV5-6	16	TRBJ1-1	TGTGCCAGCAGCTTGGTGGCAGGGTGGAAGAACACTGAAGCTTTCTTT	CASSLVAGWKNTEAFF
-	many	TRBV30	15	TRBJ1-1	TGTGCCTGGAGTGTAACAGGGAGGACGAACACTGAAGCTTTCTTT	CAWSVTGRTNTEAFF
-	many	TRBV10-2	13	TRBJ1-3	TGCGCCAGCGGGGACAACTCTGGAAACACCATATATTTT	CASGDNSGNTIYF
TRBD2	many	TRBV3-1	15	TRBJ2-1	TGTGCCAGCAGTTTGACTAGCGGGGGGCTGGATGAGCAGTTCTTC	CASSLTSGGLDEQFF
-	many	TRBV5-1	12	TRBJ2-3	TGCGCCAGCAGGTACGGCACAGATACGCAGTATTTT	CASRYGTDTQYF